This TCR beta chain was captured in a study of PD-1 blockade in classical Hodgkin lymphoma. Study-wide points: Unlike CD8+ TCR diversity, which did not rise significantly by C4D1, CD4+ TCR diversity did.

Generated by immunoSEQ multiplex PCR, the TCRdb table keeps only in-frame clones and is missing some. The sample yields fewer than 25,000 clones, nearly 80% seen once. All the patients suffered relapse after autologous stem cell transplantation, and brentuximab vedotin exposure differed. The CDR3 spans 14 residues. Germline lookup yields CDR1 LGHNA and CDR2 YSLEER. The V and J ends lost 0 bases and 4 bases, in that order; junction bases with no gene match: 2. Of note for this clone: The target antigen is unknown.

The source of this sequence is a human donor with classical Hodgkin lymphoma. Sequenced material: peripheral blood mononuclear cells (PBMCs), taken at baseline. V gene TRBV4-3 combines with J gene TRBJ1-1; 7 bases are shared with TRBD1. CDR3 sequence (DNA): TGCGCCAGCAGCCAAGAGGCAGGGGGCACTGAAGCTTTCTTT. Protein: CASSQEAGGTEAFF.